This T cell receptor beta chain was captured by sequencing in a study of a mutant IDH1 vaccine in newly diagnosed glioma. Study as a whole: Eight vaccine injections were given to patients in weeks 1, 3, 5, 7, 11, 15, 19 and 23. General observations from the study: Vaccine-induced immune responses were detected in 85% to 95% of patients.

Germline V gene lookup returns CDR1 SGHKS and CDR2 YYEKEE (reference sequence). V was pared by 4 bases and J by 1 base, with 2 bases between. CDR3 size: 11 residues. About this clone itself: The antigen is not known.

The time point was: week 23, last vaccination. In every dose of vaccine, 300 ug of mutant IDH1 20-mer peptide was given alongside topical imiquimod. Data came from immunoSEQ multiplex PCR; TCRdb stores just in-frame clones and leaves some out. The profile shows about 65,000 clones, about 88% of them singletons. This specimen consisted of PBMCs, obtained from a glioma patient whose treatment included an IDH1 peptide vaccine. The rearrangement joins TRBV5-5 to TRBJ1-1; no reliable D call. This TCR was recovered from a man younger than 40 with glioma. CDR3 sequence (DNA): TGTGCCAGCAGCAAGAACACTGAAGCTTTCTTT. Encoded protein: CASSKNTEAFF. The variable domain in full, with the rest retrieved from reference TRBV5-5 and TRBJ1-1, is DAGVTQSPTHLIKTRGQQVTLRCSPISGHKSVSWYQQVLGQGPQFIFQYYEKEERGRGNFPDRFSARQFPNYSSELNVNALLLGDSALYLCASSKNTEAFFGQGTRLTVV.